Below, 17 T cell receptor beta chains from the same sample are listed, as sequenced in a study of CD8+ T cells in alopecia areata. Treatment indicated: oral pan-JAK inhibitor, 5-10 mg twice daily. RNA extraction was followed by reverse transcription into cDNA, which acted as the sequencing template. Method: immunoSEQ multiplex PCR; TCRdb's copy keeps in-frame clones and lacks some. The data contain around 180,000 clones, 60% of them singletons. The material sequenced was CD4+ T cells sorted from blood, taken at week 24, from a patient treated with tofacitinib. Receptors originate from a human donor with alopecia areata.

This chain joins TRBV5-1 and TRBJ1-1; no clear D. V was trimmed by 0 bases and J by 5 bases, leaving 11 bases between them. The CDR3 spans 14 residues. Germline loops: CDR1 SGHRS, CDR2 YFSETQ. For the CDR3, the DNA is TGCGCCAGCAGCTTGGTTAGAAGGGATACTGAAGCTTTCTTT. Translated, it gives CASSLVRRDTEAFF.

The chain uses TRBV30 and TRBJ1-2; D gene unclear. Trimming cost V 7 bases and J 4 bases, with 10 bases left between them. The germline gives CDR1 GTSNPN, CDR2 SVGIG (reference sequence). The CDR3 contains 11 residues. The CDR3 spells CAYQESYGYTF. The DNA for the CDR3 is TGTGCCTATCAGGAGAGCTATGGCTACACCTTC.

The V call is TRBV30, the J call TRBJ1-1, with unresolved D. CDR1 GTSNPN and CDR2 SVGIG come from the germline V gene (reference sequence). CDR3 length: 11 residues. The V end lost 1 base, the J end lost 5 bases, and 5 bases lay between the germline ends. The CDR3 is CAWSGITEAFF. The CDR3, as DNA: TGTGCCTGGAGTGGGATAACTGAAGCTTTCTTT.

The genes are TRBV28 and TRBJ2-2; no definite D call. Germline loops: CDR1 MDHEN, CDR2 SYDVKM. This CDR3 comprises 13 residues. Trimming took off 4 bases at V and 5 bases at J, with 8 bases between the two ends. CDR3 protein: CASSSTGTGELFF. As DNA, the CDR3 is TGTGCCAGCAGTTCGACCGGGACCGGGGAGCTGTTTTTT.

This rearrangement joins TRBV19 to TRBJ1-6; 9 nucleotides match TRBD1. The CDR3 extends over 17 amino acids. The V gene's germline CDR1 is LNHDA and CDR2 SQIVND (reference sequence). With 5 bases clipped from V and 0 bases from J, the junction kept 5 bases outside the gene matches. Written as DNA, the CDR3 is TGTGCCAGTAGTTCTCCGACAGGGGGCTCCTATAATTCACCCCTCCACTTT. As protein: CASSSPTGGSYNSPLHF.

The sample holds one count of this clone. V and J are TRBV29-1 and TRBJ2-7; TRBD1 might be the D (6 bases). Germline-derived CDR1 and CDR2 are SQVTM and ANQGSEA. The V gene lost 7 bases and the J gene lost 7 bases, with 20 bases spanning the gap. CDR3 length equals 13 residues. CDR3 sequence reads: CSAHFPLGGEQYF. The DNA for the CDR3 is TGCAGCGCCCACTTCCCTTTAGGGGGAGAGCAGTACTTC.

The chain employs TRBV6-5 and TRBJ2-2, with 7 bases lining up with TRBD1. CDR3 length: 15 residues. The V gene end was trimmed by 4 bases and the J gene end by 3 bases; junction bases not matched to a gene: 5. Germline CDR1 MNHEY, CDR2 SVGAGI. The CDR3 nucleotides read TGTGCCAGCAGTTGGGGACAGAGGGACACCGGGGAGCTGTTTTTT. Its protein is CASSWGQRDTGELFF.

The CDR3 region is CASASPIAGGSTDTQYF. The CDR3 DNA follows: TGTGCCTCAGCATCCCCTATAGCGGGGGGAAGCACAGATACGCAGTATTTT. This chain links TRBV13 with TRBJ2-3, with TRBD2 matching 10 bases. This CDR3 has 17 amino acids. The J segment lost 0 bases and the V segment lost 11 bases, leaving 14 bases of the junction unmatched. The germline gives CDR1 PRHDT, CDR2 FYEKMQ (reference sequence).

The chain combines TRBV5-6 with TRBJ1-5; D is uncertain. This CDR3 contains 14 residues. V was pared by 0 bases and J by 9 bases, with 13 bases between. Germline CDR1 and CDR2: SGHDT and YYEEEE. The CDR3 nucleotides are TGTGCCAGCAGCTTGGAGGGCCGGCGTCGGCCCCAGCATTTT. This codes for CASSLEGRRRPQHF. Full variable domain (outside the CDR3, taken from reference TRBV5-6 and TRBJ1-5): DAGVTQSPTHLIKTRGQQVTLRCSPKSGHDTVSWYQQALGQGPQFIFQYYEEEERQRGNFPDRFSGHQFPNYSSELNVNALLLGDSALYLCASSLEGRRRPQHFGDGTRLSIL.

Only a few counts were recorded for this clone. This chain uses TRBV5-1 with TRBJ1-4; unclear D gene. CDR3 length: 14 amino acids. Germline values: CDR1 SGHRS, CDR2 YFSETQ. The V end lost 2 bases, the J end lost 5 bases, and 10 bases lay between the germline ends. This CDR3 is CASSFEGRNEKLFF. CDR3 coding DNA: TGCGCCAGCAGCTTCGAAGGGAGGAATGAAAAACTGTTTTTT.

Many counts were recorded for this clone. CDR3 nucleotides: TGTGCCAGCAGGATGACAGGGGGGTCCGCTACTGAAGCTTTCTTT. Protein product: CASRMTGGSATEAFF. V and J are TRBV6-5 and TRBJ1-1; 9 bases line up with TRBD1. This CDR3 spans 15 amino acids. V dropped 6 bases and J dropped 5; count of bases not matched to a gene: 10. In germline, CDR1 is MNHEY, CDR2 SVGAGI.

The DNA for the CDR3 is TGCAGCGTGGGACAGGTCGGGGGGCCCCAGCATTTT. Translation gives CSVGQVGGPQHF. This chain links TRBV29-1 with TRBJ1-5; TRBD1 agrees at 8 bases. The V segment lost 6 bases and the J segment 9 bases; nucleotides outside the gene matches: 7. CDR3 length equals 12 residues. Germline assignment: CDR1 SQVTM and CDR2 ANQGSEA.

This chain links TRBV6-5 with TRBJ2-4; TRBD1 is a possible D gene (6 bases). The CDR3 spans 14 residues. The V gene lost 0 bases and the J gene lost 5 bases, with 8 bases spanning the gap. Germline V gene data show CDR1 as MNHEY and CDR2 as SVGAGI. The CDR3 nucleotides are TGTGCCAGCAGTTACTCGACAGGACAAAACATTCAGTACTTC. Translating gives CASSYSTGQNIQYF.

This clone has more than one count but fewer than ten. V and J are TRBV5-1 and TRBJ2-5, with D hard to call. Trimming took 6 bases from V and 5 from J, leaving 14 bases between them. Germline loops: CDR1 SGHRS, CDR2 YFSETQ. This CDR3 has 13 amino acids. The CDR3 coding sequence is TGCGCCAGCACCCCGGGCATTTTGGAGACCCAGTACTTC. It encodes CASTPGILETQYF.

This chain uses TRBV6-1 with TRBJ1-5, with D uncertain. The CDR3 is 13 residues long. The V and J ends lost 1 base and 3 bases respectively, with 4 bases between them. Germline CDR1 MNHNS, CDR2 SASEGT. In nucleotides, the CDR3 is TGTGCCAGCAGTGAAGACCCCAATCAGCCCCAGCATTTT. Translated, it gives CASSEDPNQPQHF.

This clone was counted once. The V and J genes are TRBV9 and TRBJ2-3; D not resolved. Germline CDR1 SGDLS, CDR2 YYNGEE. Trimming removed 4 bases at V and 7 bases at J, with 13 bases between. The CDR3 is made up of 13 amino acids. The CDR3, as DNA: TGTGCCAGCAGCCCCCCCGCCGCTCATACGCAGTATTTT. Translating gives CASSPPAAHTQYF.

Note on this clone: In the same sample, other DNA sequences code for this CDR3. The chain recombines TRBV11-2 with TRBJ1-1; D is unclear. Germline-derived CDR1 and CDR2 are SGHAT and FQNNGV. The CDR3 consists of 13 residues. Deletions cut 5 bases from V and 1 base from J, with 8 bases between. The CDR3 coding sequence is TGTGCCAGCAGCCCGGGAGGGAACACTGAAGCTTTCTTT. This encodes CASSPGGNTEAFF. Full variable domain (missing parts from reference TRBV11-2 and TRBJ1-1): EAGVAQSPRYKIIEKRQSVAFWCNPISGHATLYWYQQILGQGPKLLIQFQNNGVVDDSQLPKDRFSAERLKGVDSTLKIQPAKLEDSAVYLCASSPGGNTEAFFGQGTRLTVV.